Here is one T cell receptor (beta chain) with its context. This sample stems from a study of blood T cell repertoires in COVID-19. Overall study context: In each case, the material was cDNA or gDNA derived from T cells, B-cell-depleted T cells, or PBMCs.

Original processing methods: Reference gene primer amplification in the assay estimated nucleated cell counts. Only in-frame clones appear in the TCRdb table, and some are missing; sequencing was by immunoSEQ multiplex PCR. The D gene and trimming were derived from the DNA, and the V and J assignments and clone size from that table. Counted here are 200,000 to 250,000 clones, more than 75% occurring once; the ten biggest clones make up 0.85% to 1%. CDR1 and CDR2 from the germline V gene are LNHDA and SQIVND (reference sequence). The CDR3 is 12 residues long. With 5 bases removed from V and 7 bases from J, the gap between germline ends came to 11 bases.

The sequencing sample was made of peripheral blood. The receptor's source is a man aged 35-49 years with acute or convalescent COVID-19. This chain joins TRBV19 and TRBJ1-2; no clear D. CDR3 DNA: TGTGCCAGTAGTTTGGGAGTTCGTGGCTACACCTTC. As protein: CASSLGVRGYTF.